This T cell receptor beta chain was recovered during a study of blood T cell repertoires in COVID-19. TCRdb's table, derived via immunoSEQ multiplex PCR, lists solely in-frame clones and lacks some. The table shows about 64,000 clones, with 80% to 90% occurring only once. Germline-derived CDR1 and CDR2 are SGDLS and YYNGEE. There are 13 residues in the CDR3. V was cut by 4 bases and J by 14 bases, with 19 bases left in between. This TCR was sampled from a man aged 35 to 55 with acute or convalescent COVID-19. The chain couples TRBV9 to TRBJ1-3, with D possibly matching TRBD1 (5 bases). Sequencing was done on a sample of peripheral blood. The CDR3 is CASSPRRGGFLYF. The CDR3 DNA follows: TGTGCCAGCAGCCCCCGAAGGGGAGGGTTCCTATATTTT.